The 23 T cell receptor beta chains reported below all come from one sample, sequenced in a study of beta chain features in type 1 diabetes. Study conclusions and caveats: Type 1 diabetes patients showed a moderate but significant shortening of TCRB CDR3s in all four CD4+ subsets.

No antigens are known for them. Since all of the isolated RNA was reverse transcribed, expressed TCRB transcripts were what got sequenced. Some clones are missing from TCRdb's copy, which holds only in-frame ones; the method was immunoSEQ multiplex PCR. Of about 190,000 clones listed, around 7.8% are singletons. The sample was central memory CD4+ T cells from blood. These receptor sequences come from a woman aged 40 to 55 with type 1 diabetes.

V usage is TRBV9 and J usage is TRBJ2-5; TRBD2 agrees at 9 bases. The V gene's germline CDR1 is SGDLS and CDR2 YYNGEE. The CDR3 sequence is 16 residues long. V lost 2 bases, J lost 4 bases, and 9 bases stayed unmatched. The CDR3 nucleotides read TGTGCCAGCAGCGTTAGCGGGAGTAGTCTCCTAGAGACCCAGTACTTC. Its translation: CASSVSGSSLLETQYF.

This clone was counted between two and nine times. J is TRBJ2-1 and V is TRBV28; 10 nucleotides line up with TRBD2. The CDR3 is made up of 15 amino acids. CDR1 is MDHEN and CDR2 is SYDVKM in the germline V gene. Trimming cost V 4 bases and J 5 bases; bases outside gene matches: 5. CDR3 sequence (DNA): TGTGCCAGCAGTTCGCTAGCGGGAGCGGACAATGAGCAGTTCTTC. Its translation: CASSSLAGADNEQFF.

The V call is TRBV6-1, the J call TRBJ2-3; tentative D call: TRBD1 (5 bases). Germline V CDR1 and CDR2: MNHNS, SASEGT. V gave up 2 bases and J gave up 11 bases, with 17 bases separating them. The CDR3 runs to 14 residues. The chain's CDR3 is CASSEPRAPLEQYF. The CDR3, as DNA: TGTGCCAGCAGTGAACCCAGGGCCCCCCTCGAGCAGTATTTT.

The rearrangement links TRBV11-1 to TRBJ2-1, with 7 positions matching TRBD1. The CDR3 covers 15 residues. The ends lost 3 bases at V and 5 bases at J; junction bases unmatched: 7. Looked up from germline, CDR1 is SGHAT and CDR2 is FQDESV (reference sequence). CDR3 in DNA: TGTGCCAGCAGCTTCGGACAGGCCGGGGACAATGAGCAGTTCTTC. It encodes CASSFGQAGDNEQFF.

V gene TRBV7-3 combines with J gene TRBJ2-1, with 8 bases aligning to TRBD2. With 4 bases clipped from V and 11 bases from J, the junction kept 7 bases outside the gene matches. This CDR3 has 13 amino acids. In germline, CDR1 is SGHTA, CDR2 FQGTGA. The CDR3 region has the DNA TGTGCCAGCAGCTCCATACTTAGCGGGAAGCAGTTCTTC. Translated, it gives CASSSILSGKQFF.

In its sample, this clone was seen a few times. The chain uses TRBV7-2 and TRBJ2-3; D possibly corresponds to TRBD2 (6 bases). Trimming took off 0 bases at V and 5 bases at J, with 6 bases between the two ends. Germline lookup yields CDR1 SGHTA and CDR2 FQGNSA. The CDR3 is 13 amino acids. The CDR3 nucleotides are TGTGCCAGCAGCTTAGCGCGGGAAGATACGCAGTATTTT. This codes for CASSLAREDTQYF.

CDR3 sequence: CASSRTRNQDGGELFF. CDR3 coding DNA: TGTGCCAGCAGTCGGACTAGGAATCAGGATGGCGGGGAGCTGTTTTTT. The chain combines TRBV6-6 with TRBJ2-2; 7 nucleotides match TRBD2. The germline gives CDR1 MNHNY, CDR2 SVGAGI (reference sequence). The CDR3 runs to 16 residues. Trimming took 5 bases from V and 7 from J; bases not matched to a gene: 13.

This clone was found a few times. The chain links TRBV15 to TRBJ1-5; 7 bases match TRBD1. Trimming took 5 bases from V and 3 from J; bases not matched to a gene: 4. The CDR3 length is 14 residues. Germline V gene sequence: CDR1 LNHNV, CDR2 YYDKDF (reference sequence). The CDR3 DNA is TGTGCCACCAGCCTTACAGGGGCCAATCAGCCCCAGCATTTT. Translated: CATSLTGANQPQHF.

Many counts were recorded for this clone. This chain joins TRBV28 and TRBJ2-5, with 7 bases aligning to TRBD1. The CDR3 consists of 15 residues. Germline values: CDR1 MDHEN, CDR2 SYDVKM. Trimming at V came to 6 bases and at J to 3 bases, leaving 10 bases not matched to a gene. The CDR3 protein is CASRPPGTEKETQYF. The CDR3, as DNA: TGTGCCAGCAGGCCGCCCGGGACAGAAAAAGAGACCCAGTACTTC.

With regard to this clone: The limits of the CDR3 on the DNA are not certain, so only TCRdb's listed CDR3 is given. The chain carries TRBV23-1 and TRBJ2-2; the table gives TRBD1 as D, unverified against the DNA. TRBV23-1 is known as an ORF, though its function is uncertain. The CDR3 spans 16 residues, counting both ends. This chain's CDR3 is CASSSSSGGNPGSCFF.

This chain uses TRBV28 with TRBJ1-2; 9 bases line up with TRBD1. The CDR3 covers 14 residues. V was pared by 3 bases and J by 4 bases, with 3 bases of the junction left unmatched. Per the germline V gene, CDR1 is MDHEN and CDR2 is SYDVKM. The CDR3 DNA follows: TGTGCCAGCAGTTTGGACAGGGGTACCTATGGCTACACCTTC. Residues: CASSLDRGTYGYTF.

The chain uses TRBV4-1 and TRBJ2-2; D remains ambiguous. CDR1 is MGHRA and CDR2 is YSYEKL in the germline V gene. The V end lost 0 bases, the J end lost 7 bases, and 12 bases lay between the germline ends. CDR3 length equals 15 residues. The CDR3 loop reads CASSQDTVRHGELFF. CDR3 coding DNA: TGCGCCAGCAGCCAAGATACTGTGAGGCACGGGGAGCTGTTTTTT.

CDR3 residues: CASRGTPGETQYF. The CDR3 DNA reads as TGTGCCAGCAGGGGGACTCCAGGGGAGACCCAGTACTTC. This chain joins TRBV2 and TRBJ2-5; D is possibly TRBD2 (6 bases). CDR1 and CDR2 from the germline V gene are SNHLY and FYNNEI. The CDR3 totals 13 residues. Trimming cost V 6 bases and J 5 bases, with 13 bases left between them.

This clone was seen a few times. In DNA form, the CDR3 reads TGTGCCAGCAGTTACGCCCTGGGGGCTAATACTGAAGCTTTCTTT. Translated, it gives CASSYALGANTEAFF. V gene TRBV6-5 combines with J gene TRBJ1-1, with D maybe TRBD1 (6 bases). The CDR3 has 15 amino acids. Germline V lookup: CDR1 MNHEY, CDR2 SVGAGI. Trimming pared 2 bases from V and 5 bases from J, leaving 15 bases between.

This clone was detected only a few times. CDR3 DNA: TGCGCCAGCAGCTATCAAAACGGACAGAACAACTATGGCTACACCTTC. It codes for CASSYQNGQNNYGYTF. V gene TRBV4-1 combines with J gene TRBJ1-2; perhaps TRBD1 as D (6 bases). The germline V gene has CDR1 MGHRA and CDR2 YSYEKL. This CDR3 spans 16 amino acids. Trimming shortened V by 5 bases and J by 2 bases, and 18 bases separated the two germline ends.

The sample holds a few counts of this clone. This chain uses TRBV9 with TRBJ1-1; D uncertain. Trimming pared 9 bases from V and 1 base from J, leaving 13 bases between. Germline V gene sequence: CDR1 SGDLS, CDR2 YYNGEE. CDR3 length: 13 amino acids. The CDR3 bases are TGTGCCACCAACGCGGGGTGGAACACTGAAGCTTTCTTT. Translated, it gives CATNAGWNTEAFF.

This chain joins TRBV5-1 and TRBJ1-6, with 10 bases that match TRBD1. Per germline, CDR1 SGHRS and CDR2 YFSETQ. This CDR3 region has 14 residues. The J segment lost 13 bases and the V segment lost 3 bases, leaving 7 bases of the junction unmatched. In DNA, the CDR3 is TGCGCCAGCAGCTCCAGGACAGGGGGTATCCCCCTCCACTTT. Encoded protein: CASSSRTGGIPLHF.

This chain links TRBV5-6 with TRBJ1-1; D call uncertain. The CDR3 has 13 amino acids. V lost 0 bases and J 1 base, leaving 4 bases between the germline ends. Germline V gene sequence: CDR1 SGHDT, CDR2 YYEEEE. CDR3 protein: CASSLVRNTEAFF. In nucleotides, the CDR3 is TGTGCCAGCAGCTTGGTGAGGAACACTGAAGCTTTCTTT. Supplemented by reference TRBV5-6 and TRBJ1-1, the full variable domain reads DAGVTQSPTHLIKTRGQQVTLRCSPKSGHDTVSWYQQALGQGPQFIFQYYEEEERQRGNFPDRFSGHQFPNYSSELNVNALLLGDSALYLCASSLVRNTEAFFGQGTRLTVV.

The V call is TRBV7-3, the J call TRBJ2-3, with unresolved D. The CDR3 length is 15 residues. Germline loops: CDR1 SGHTA, CDR2 FQGTGA. With 3 bases removed from V and 4 bases from J, the gap between germline ends came to 14 bases. CDR3 nucleotides: TGTGCCAGCAGCTTCGCCGGCCTGACACCAGATACGCAGTATTTT. Its translation is CASSFAGLTPDTQYF.

In this sample, this clone turned up a few times. V gene TRBV4-3 combines with J gene TRBJ1-2; 9 nucleotides match TRBD1. J was trimmed by 5 bases and V by 1 base; bases with no gene match: 11. Germline V gene sequence: CDR1 LGHNA, CDR2 YSLEER. The CDR3 covers 17 residues. CDR3 sequence: CASSQGRLGTGIYGYTF. The DNA of the CDR3 is TGCGCCAGCAGCCAAGGGCGGTTAGGGACAGGGATATATGGCTACACCTTC.

The rearrangement links TRBV19 to TRBJ2-1, with 9 nucleotides matching TRBD2. The germline gives CDR1 LNHDA, CDR2 SQIVND (reference sequence). CDR3 length equals 16 residues. V lost 7 bases to trimming and J lost 4 bases; unmatched junction nucleotides: 11. The CDR3 coding sequence is TGTGCCAGTATTGGAGGGCCTAGCGGGGTGTACAATGAGCAGTTCTTC. This sequence encodes CASIGGPSGVYNEQFF.

Only a few counts were recorded for this clone. The chain uses TRBV28 and TRBJ1-5, with D tentatively TRBD1 (6 bases). Germline CDR1 and CDR2: MDHEN and SYDVKM. This CDR3 has 14 residues. V lost 2 bases and J 3 bases, leaving 8 bases between the germline ends. CDR3 region: CASSLQGTNQPQHF. The CDR3 coding sequence is TGTGCCAGCAGTTTACAGGGGACCAATCAGCCCCAGCATTTT. Combining the CDR3 with reference TRBV28 and TRBJ1-5 gives the whole variable domain DVKVTQSSRYLVKRTGEKVFLECVQDMDHENMFWYRQDPGLGLRLIYFSYDVKMKEKGDIPEGYSVSREKKERFSLILESASTNQTSMYLCASSLQGTNQPQHFGDGTRLSIL.

This clone has more than one count but fewer than ten. J is TRBJ2-3 and V is TRBV29-1; no clear D gene. V lost 3 bases and J 2 bases, leaving 9 bases between the germline ends. CDR3 length equals 13 residues. Per the germline V gene, CDR1 is SQVTM and CDR2 is ANQGSEA. The CDR3, as DNA: TGCAGCGTTGAGGCGGATATCACAGATACGCAGTATTTT. Translated, it gives CSVEADITDTQYF.